This TCR beta chain was recovered during a study of T-cell memory formation after mild COVID-19. Whole-study results and caveats: Among clones peaking at day 37 in the second wave, SARS-CoV-2 specificity remained unconfirmed. The study detected some responding clones in pre-infection memory, suggesting cross-reactive memory joined.

From the 5' RACE reads, TCRdb called clonotypes with MiXCR, one entry per CDR3 protein. The repertoire holds approximately 110,000 distinct CDR3 sequences, with about 20% as singletons. This clonotype was counted only a few times. Its antigen is unidentified. The sample taken for sequencing was PBMCs or a T cell subset sorted from them (not recorded which). The receptor comes from a man aged 18 to 29 who had mild COVID-19 (a few samples of this study predate the infection). Cell type and time point are not known.

The CDR3 bases are TGTGCCAGCAGTTCCGCACAGGGAGATAGGACCGGGGAGCTGTTTTTT. This codes for CASSSAQGDRTGELFF. This chain uses TRBV6-5 with TRBJ2-2, with D maybe TRBD1 (6 bases). Trimming cost V 4 bases and J 5 bases, with 17 bases left between them. The CDR3 spans 16 residues. Germline V gene data show CDR1 as MNHEY and CDR2 as SVGAGI.